A selection of T cell receptor beta chains follows, all from one sample in a study of T-cell reconstitution after alpha-beta-depleted transplantation in children. TCRdb redid the calling of the PCR reads with MiXCR, one entry per CDR3 protein. Of about 610,000 distinct CDR3 sequences in the sample, 10% were seen once. The material was PBMCs from the stem cell graft donor, obtained from the stem cell graft. These receptors all stem from a human donor who donated a stem cell graft to a child with acute myeloid leukemia. Both conserved end residues are part of each CDR3. D genes are given only for firm matches. Size tells how often a clone was seen (once, few, many) or the class of an expanded clone, and some rows leave it out.

length	V	D	size	J	DNA	CDR3
15	TRBV25-1	TRBD1	.	TRBJ1-2	TGTGCCAGCAGTGAAACGGGCAGGGGGGTCGGTGGCTACACCTTC	CASSETGRGVGGYTF
15	TRBV3-1	TRBD2	many	TRBJ2-1	TGTGCCAGCAGGCCCTCTAGCGGGAGTCCTAATGAGCAGTTCTTC	CASRPSSGSPNEQFF
14	TRBV5-1	.	.	TRBJ1-2	TGCGCCAGCAGCTTGGACAGGGTGGTAGGAGGCTACACCTTC	CASSLDRVVGGYTF
11	TRBV29-1	.	.	TRBJ1-2	TGCAGCGCCCCCTGGGGCTATGGCTACACCTTC	CSAPWGYGYTF
13	TRBV20-1	.	.	TRBJ2-3	TGCAGTGCTAGAGATCCAGCAGGGGATACGCAGTATTTT	CSARDPAGDTQYF
19	TRBV3-1	TRBD2	.	TRBJ2-2	TGTGCCAGCTGTGCCCGACTAGCGGGAGAATGGGGAAACACCGGGGAGCTGTTTTTT	CASCARLAGEWGNTGELFF
13	TRBV3-1	.	.	TRBJ2-7	TGTGCCAGCAGCCAAGCTTCCCTTTACGAGCAGTACTTC	CASSQASLYEQYF
14	TRBV20-1	.	.	TRBJ2-3	TGCAGTGCTAGAATTACGGTTAGCACAGATACGCAGTATTTT	CSARITVSTDTQYF
17	TRBV5-1	.	few	TRBJ1-2	TGCGCCAGCAGCTTGGTTGGCAGCGCAGAATTTAACTATGGCTACACCTTC	CASSLVGSAEFNYGYTF
16	TRBV3-1	TRBD2	.	TRBJ2-1	TGTGCCAGCAGCCAAGACCGCGGGAGGATGGGGGATGAGCAGTTCTTC	CASSQDRGRMGDEQFF
12	TRBV9	.	.	TRBJ1-2	TGTGCCAGCAGCGCCCCCCCGGGTGGCTACACCTTC	CASSAPPGGYTF
17	TRBV24-1	TRBD2	few	TRBJ2-1	TGTGCCACCAGTGAACCGACTAGCGGGAGCTCCTACAATGAGCAGTTCTTC	CATSEPTSGSSYNEQFF
16	TRBV10-3	TRBD1	.	TRBJ2-3	TGTGCCATCACCAAGACAACCGGGACAGGGTCAGATACGCAGTATTTT	CAITKTTGTGSDTQYF
14	TRBV24-1	.	few	TRBJ1-5	TGTGCCACCGGGGGAATGAAGAGCAATCAGCCCCAGCATTTT	CATGGMKSNQPQHF
13	TRBV5-1	.	.	TRBJ1-4	TGCGCCAGCAGCGCCGACCAGGGGGAAAAACTGTTTTTT	CASSADQGEKLFF
15	TRBV9	TRBD1	many	TRBJ1-6	TGTGCCAGCAGCCCCCGACAGGGGAATGATTCACCCCTCCACTTT	CASSPRQGNDSPLHF
15	TRBV3-1	TRBD2	few	TRBJ2-3	TGTGCCAGCAGCCAGAGCGGGATCATATCAGATACGCAGTATTTT	CASSQSGIISDTQYF
15	TRBV5-1	TRBD2	.	TRBJ2-1	TGCGCCAGCAGCTCCCTAGCGGGGATCGCCAATGAGCAGTTCTTC	CASSSLAGIANEQFF
15	TRBV18	TRBD2	many	TRBJ2-5	TGTGCCAGCTCACCAAGGACTAGCGAAGCAGAGACCCAGTACTTC	CASSPRTSEAETQYF
14	TRBV18	.	.	TRBJ2-7	TGTGCCAGCTCGGCCGAGCAGGGGCGGCACGAGCAGTACTTC	CASSAEQGRHEQYF
17	TRBV28	TRBD2	.	TRBJ2-3	TGTGCCAGCAGTCTGACCAGACTAGCGGGAGGGACAGATACGCAGTATTTT	CASSLTRLAGGTDTQYF
15	TRBV7-9	TRBD2	few	TRBJ2-1	TGTGCCAGCAGCTTAGCGGGGAAGGGACTAAATGAGCAGTTCTTC	CASSLAGKGLNEQFF
15	TRBV9	.	few	TRBJ1-3	TGTGCCAGCAGCGATAAAGGGTTTGTGGGAAACACCATATATTTT	CASSDKGFVGNTIYF
16	TRBV12-3/TRBV12-4	TRBD1	.	TRBJ2-7	TGTGCCAGCAGGGACAGCCGCTCCAGGGGGCGCGACGAGCAGTACTTC	CASRDSRSRGRDEQYF
16	TRBV20-1	TRBD2	many	TRBJ2-1	TGCAGTGCTAGAACCCTAGCGGGTGGCTCCTACAATGAGCAGTTCTTC	CSARTLAGGSYNEQFF
15	TRBV6-1	.	few	TRBJ1-6	TGTGCCAGCAGTGAAGACAGGGCTTTCGGATCACCCCTCCACTTT	CASSEDRAFGSPLHF
12	TRBV10-3	.	few	TRBJ2-1	TGTGCCATCAGTGAAAAAAGGAATGAGCAGTTCTTC	CAISEKRNEQFF
15	TRBV6-1	TRBD2	few	TRBJ2-7	TGTGCCAGCACTCCCCGGTCCGCGGGAGCTCTCGAGCAGTACTTC	CASTPRSAGALEQYF
12	TRBV20-1	.	few	TRBJ2-2	TGCAGTGCTCGGGAGAACACCGGGGAGCTGTTTTTT	CSARENTGELFF
15	TRBV5-1	.	many	TRBJ2-2	TGCGCCAGCAGCTTGCCGGCAGGGGAGACCGGGGAGCTGTTTTTT	CASSLPAGETGELFF
19	TRBV6-2/TRBV6-3	TRBD1	.	TRBJ2-6	TGTGCCAGCAGTTCCTATCGACCTGGACAGGGTACTGGGGCCAACGTCCTGACTTTC	CASSSYRPGQGTGANVLTF
18	TRBV11-2	TRBD2	.	TRBJ2-2	TGTGCCAGCAGCTTAGGACTAGCGGGAGGCCTCTACACCGGGGAGCTGTTTTTT	CASSLGLAGGLYTGELFF
15	TRBV12-3/TRBV12-4	TRBD2	.	TRBJ2-3	TGTGCCAGCAGCCCTGGCGGGAGGGGTACAGATACGCAGTATTTT	CASSPGGRGTDTQYF
15	TRBV20-1	.	few	TRBJ2-1	TGCAGTGCTACGTTACCGGGACCCCTGTCCAATGAGCAGTTCTTC	CSATLPGPLSNEQFF
15	TRBV24-1	.	.	TRBJ2-7	TGTGCCACCAGTGATCCGACTCAAGCCCCCTACGAGCAGTACTTC	CATSDPTQAPYEQYF
15	TRBV5-1	TRBD2	many	TRBJ2-7	TGCGCCAGCAGCCCGGGACTAGCGGGATTCTACGAGCAGTACTTC	CASSPGLAGFYEQYF